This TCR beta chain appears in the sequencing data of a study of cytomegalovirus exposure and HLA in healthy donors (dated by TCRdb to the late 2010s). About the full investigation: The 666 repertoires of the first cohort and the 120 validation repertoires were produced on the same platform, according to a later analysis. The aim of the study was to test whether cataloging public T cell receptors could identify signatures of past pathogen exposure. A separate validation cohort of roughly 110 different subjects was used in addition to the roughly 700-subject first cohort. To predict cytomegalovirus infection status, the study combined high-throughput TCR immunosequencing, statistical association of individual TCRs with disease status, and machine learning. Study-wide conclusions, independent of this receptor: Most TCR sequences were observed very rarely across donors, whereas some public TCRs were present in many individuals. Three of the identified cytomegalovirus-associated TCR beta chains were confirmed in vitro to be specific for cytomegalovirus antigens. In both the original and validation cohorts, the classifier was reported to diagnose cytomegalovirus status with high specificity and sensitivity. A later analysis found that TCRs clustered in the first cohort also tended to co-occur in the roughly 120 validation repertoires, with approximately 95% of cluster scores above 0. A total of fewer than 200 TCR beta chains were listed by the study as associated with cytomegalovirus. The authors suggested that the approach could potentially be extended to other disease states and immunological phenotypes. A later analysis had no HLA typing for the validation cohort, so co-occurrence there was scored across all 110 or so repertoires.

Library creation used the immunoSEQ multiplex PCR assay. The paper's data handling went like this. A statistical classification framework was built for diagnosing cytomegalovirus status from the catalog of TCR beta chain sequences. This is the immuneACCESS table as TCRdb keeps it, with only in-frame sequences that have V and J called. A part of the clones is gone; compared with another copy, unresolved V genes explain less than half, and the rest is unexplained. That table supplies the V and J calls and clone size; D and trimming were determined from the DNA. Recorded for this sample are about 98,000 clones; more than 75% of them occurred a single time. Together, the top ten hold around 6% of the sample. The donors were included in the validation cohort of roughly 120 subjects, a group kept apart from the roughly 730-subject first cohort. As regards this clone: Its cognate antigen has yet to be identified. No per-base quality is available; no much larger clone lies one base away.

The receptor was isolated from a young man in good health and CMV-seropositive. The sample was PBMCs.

The CDR3 corresponds to CASSFDRPTGELFF. The DNA sequence is given as TGTGCCAGCAGTTTTGACAGGCCCACCGGGGAGCTGTTTTTT. Recombination joined TRBV11-2 with TRBJ2-2, with TRBD1 perhaps the D gene, on 6 matching bases. Measured from the cysteine to the phenylalanine, the CDR3 is 14 residues long. Just the 42-base CDR3 DNA is kept, in frame starting at base 1. V gives up 6 bases and J gives up 4 bases, and the segment between their germline ends measures 12 bases. CDR1 SGHAT and CDR2 FQNNGV are derived from the germline V gene.